This T cell receptor (beta chain) was captured by sequencing in a study of blood T cell repertoires in COVID-19. Profiling relied on immunoSEQ multiplex PCR, and the TCRdb table lists in-frame clones only, not all of them. This table holds about 220,000 clones, about 90% found once. Individuals aged about 18 to 100 years were recruited from some 26 US areas. CDR1 and CDR2 from the germline V gene are SGHTA and FQGTGA. Between the trimmed V and J ends, which lost 3 bases and 1 base, there was a span of 6 bases. The CDR3 runs to 14 residues. The clonotype originates from a woman between 45 and 65 years old with acute COVID-19. Material: PBMCs or T cells enriched from blood (not recorded which). This chain connects TRBV7-3 to TRBJ2-2, with no clear D. CDR3 DNA: TGTGCCAGCAGCTTCGGTCGGAACACCGGGGAGCTGTTTTTT. It encodes CASSFGRNTGELFF.